This entry lists 28 T cell receptor beta chains sequenced from one sample in a study of blood T cell repertoires in COVID-19. Generated by immunoSEQ multiplex PCR, the TCRdb table keeps only in-frame clones and is missing some. The data show 310,000 or so clones, 75% to 95% seen once. Sequenced material: PBMCs or T cells enriched from blood (not recorded which). The source is a woman in her thirties who had recovered from COVID-19.

V is TRBV15 and J is TRBJ1-2; no reliable D call. Germline CDR1 reads LNHNV; CDR2 reads YYDKDF (reference sequence). The CDR3 has 16 residues. V dropped 0 bases and J dropped 0 bases, with 11 bases sitting between them. The CDR3 DNA follows: TGTGCCACCAGCAGAGACGAAATCGCAGCTAACTATGGCTACACCTTC. Encoded protein: CATSRDEIAANYGYTF.

This CDR3 is CASSVVSGELFF. The CDR3 DNA sequence: TGTGCCAGCAGCGTAGTTTCTGGGGAGCTGTTTTTT. V is TRBV9 and J is TRBJ2-2; D is unclear. Germline V CDR1 and CDR2: SGDLS, YYNGEE. Trimming removed 0 bases at V and 8 bases at J, with 5 bases between. The CDR3 is made up of 12 amino acids.

This sequence joins TRBV5-1 and TRBJ2-2; TRBD1 agrees at 9 bases. The V and J ends lost 2 bases and 5 bases, in that order; junction bases with no gene match: 4. Germline loops: CDR1 SGHRS, CDR2 YFSETQ. The CDR3 is 15 residues long. The CDR3 nucleotides are TGCGCCAGCAGCTTAGGGACAGGGTCAACCGGGGAGCTGTTTTTT. Translation: CASSLGTGSTGELFF. Using reference TRBV5-1 and TRBJ2-2 for the parts outside the CDR3, the full variable domain is KAGVTQTPRYLIKTRGQQVTLSCSPISGHRSVSWYQQTPGQGLQFLFEYFSETQRNKGNFPGRFSGRQFSNSRSEMNVSTLELGDSALYLCASSLGTGSTGELFFGEGSRLTVL.

The chain carries TRBV10-2 and TRBJ1-2, with TRBD1 matching over 8 bases. Germline V gives CDR1 WSHSY, CDR2 SAAADI. The ends lost 6 bases at V and 5 bases at J; junction bases unmatched: 8. This CDR3 contains 14 residues. This CDR3 reads CASRRGQEIYGYTF. DNA of the CDR3: TGCGCCAGCAGGAGGGGACAGGAGATTTATGGCTACACCTTC.

The chain employs TRBV24-1 and TRBJ2-3; 8 bases fit TRBD2. This CDR3 region has 13 residues. V dropped 7 bases and J dropped 5; count of bases not matched to a gene: 4. Germline V gene lookup returns CDR1 KGHDR and CDR2 SFDVKD. DNA for the CDR3: TGTGCCACCAGCCTCGGGGGGGTAGATACGCAGTATTTT. Translation: CATSLGGVDTQYF.

The DNA for the CDR3 is TGTGCCAGCAACAGGGATCGCTCCTACAATGAGCAGTTCTTC. Amino acid sequence: CASNRDRSYNEQFF. The gene calls are TRBV2 and TRBJ2-1; weak D call: TRBD1 (6 bases). V lost 7 bases to trimming and J lost 0 bases, with 10 bases between them. From germline, CDR1 is SNHLY and CDR2 FYNNEI. This CDR3 is 14 amino acids long.

This chain links TRBV6-5 with TRBJ1-2; possibly TRBD1 for D (5 bases). This CDR3 has 15 residues. The germline gives CDR1 MNHEY, CDR2 SVGAGI. V lost 0 bases and J 5 bases, leaving 13 bases between the germline ends. CDR3 residues: CASSYSRDSHYGYTF. The CDR3 DNA reads as TGTGCCAGCAGTTACTCTCGTGACAGCCATTATGGCTACACCTTC.

The V call is TRBV5-8, the J call TRBJ2-3; D remains ambiguous. There are 15 residues in the CDR3. Germline CDR1 SGHTS, CDR2 YDEGEE. The V end lost 4 bases, the J end lost 0 bases, and 12 bases lay between the germline ends. The CDR3 DNA is TGTGCCAGCAGCCTCCGTGCGACTAGCACAGATACGCAGTATTTT. It encodes CASSLRATSTDTQYF.

Notes on this clone: Mismatch with germline at one junction end may stem from a read error. This chain connects TRBV28 to TRBJ1-2; 8 positions match TRBD1. CDR1 is MDHEN and CDR2 is SYDVKM in the germline V gene. CDR3 size: 16 residues. CDR3 region: CASSLILGQGASLLKF. CDR3 bases: TGTGCCAGCAGTTTGATCTTGGGGCAGGGGGCGAGTTTGCTCAAGTTC.

This clone was counted between two and nine times. The chain has TRBV9 and TRBJ2-1; a weak D match, TRBD2 (5 bases). The CDR3 is made up of 12 amino acids. V gave up 3 bases and J gave up 9 bases, with 10 bases separating them. Germline CDR1 and CDR2: SGDLS and YYNGEE. In DNA form, the CDR3 reads TGTGCCAGCAGCGAAGTGGGGAGTGAGCAGTTCTTC. Encoded protein: CASSEVGSEQFF.

The chain combines TRBV30 with TRBJ2-7, with a tentative D call TRBD1 (5 bases). Germline V gene sequence: CDR1 GTSNPN, CDR2 SVGIG (reference sequence). This CDR3 is built from 13 residues. V was trimmed by 5 bases and J by 6 bases, leaving 17 bases between them. CDR3 DNA: TGTGCCTGGTCCTCCCAGGGTTTCACCGAGCAGTACTTC. This sequence encodes CAWSSQGFTEQYF.

The chain combines TRBV11-3 with TRBJ2-1; 7 bases align to TRBD2. After removal of 1 base from V and 5 bases from J, the junction contained 8 bases not matched to a gene. CDR3 length: 16 amino acids. The germline CDR1 and CDR2 sequences are SGHNT and YENEEA. The CDR3 loop reads CASSLGRGTFDNEQFF. CDR3 sequence (DNA): TGTGCCAGCAGCTTAGGGCGGGGGACCTTCGACAATGAGCAGTTCTTC.

The gene calls are TRBV19 and TRBJ1-5, with D possibly TRBD1 on 5 matching bases. V lost 9 bases and J lost 3, with 21 bases in between. The CDR3 length is 16 residues. Germline V lookup: CDR1 LNHDA, CDR2 SQIVND (reference sequence). CDR3 in DNA: TGTGCCAGCTACCCTGGGGGGGAGTCCTTCAATCAGCCCCAGCATTTT. Its translation: CASYPGGESFNQPQHF.

The chain links TRBV30 to TRBJ1-2, with D maybe TRBD1 (6 bases). Trimming took 0 bases from V and 0 from J, leaving 8 bases between them. This CDR3 spans 14 amino acids. Looked up from germline, CDR1 is GTSNPN and CDR2 is SVGIG (reference sequence). The CDR3 loop is CAWSVGQSNYGYTF. CDR3 coding DNA: TGTGCCTGGAGTGTGGGACAATCTAACTATGGCTACACCTTC.

This clone came up a few times. The V call is TRBV11-2, the J call TRBJ1-1, with D perhaps TRBD1 (5 bases). In germline, CDR1 is SGHAT, CDR2 FQNNGV. The V and J ends lost 1 base and 1 base respectively, with 10 bases between them. The CDR3 length is 15 residues. CDR3 in amino acids: CASSLGFGGNTEAFF. CDR3 sequence (DNA): TGTGCCAGCAGCTTAGGGTTCGGGGGGAACACTGAAGCTTTCTTT.

The chain employs TRBV14 and TRBJ2-2; D is unclear. The germline V gene has CDR1 SGHDN and CDR2 FVKESK. The CDR3 is 13 amino acids. Trimming shortened V by 3 bases and J by 3 bases, and 5 bases separated the two germline ends. The CDR3 DNA sequence: TGTGCCAGCAGCCAGAGTTACACCGGGGAGCTGTTTTTT. This gives the protein CASSQSYTGELFF.

The chain couples TRBV7-3 to TRBJ2-2, with D perhaps matching TRBD1 (5 bases). Germline CDR1 reads SGHTA; CDR2 reads FQGTGA. The CDR3 loop spans 14 amino acids. The ends were cut back, 6 bases at V and 7 bases at J, with 15 bases in the middle. The CDR3 is CASSYGQFSGELFF. CDR3 nucleotides: TGTGCCAGCAGTTATGGACAATTTAGCGGGGAGCTGTTTTTT.

The gene calls are TRBV5-1 and TRBJ2-5, with TRBD2 identical over 7 bases. The CDR3 runs to 16 residues. V gave up 1 base and J gave up 1 base; unmatched junction bases: 7. Germline V gene data show CDR1 as SGHRS and CDR2 as YFSETQ. CDR3 region: CASSLMGSGTQETQYF. The CDR3 DNA is TGCGCCAGCAGCTTGATGGGGAGCGGGACCCAAGAGACCCAGTACTTC.

The CDR3, as DNA: TGCGCCAGCAGCTTGGACAAGTACAATGAGCAGTTCTTC. Protein product: CASSLDKYNEQFF. V is TRBV5-1 and J is TRBJ2-1, with D unresolved. Germline V gene lookup returns CDR1 SGHRS and CDR2 YFSETQ. Trimming stripped 0 bases from V and 4 bases from J, with 5 bases between. CDR3 length: 13 amino acids.

This clone was counted only a few times. The V gene is TRBV19, the J gene TRBJ2-3; 8 bases line up with TRBD2. Germline V CDR1 and CDR2: LNHDA, SQIVND (reference sequence). V trimming: 3 bases; J trimming: 4 bases; junction bases outside the gene matches: 6. The length of the CDR3 is 15 residues. This CDR3 reads CASSIRSGSADTQYF. As DNA, the CDR3 is TGTGCCAGTAGTATCCGGAGCGGGAGTGCAGATACGCAGTATTTT.

The chain carries TRBV7-2 and TRBJ1-1; D might be TRBD1 (5 bases). The CDR3 spans 14 residues. The V gene lost 1 base and the J gene lost 1 base, with 7 bases spanning the gap. Germline values: CDR1 SGHTA, CDR2 FQGNSA. CDR3 in DNA: TGTGCCAGCAGCTTAGGCAGGGCGAACACTGAAGCTTTCTTT. Translation gives CASSLGRANTEAFF.

This rearrangement joins TRBV9 to TRBJ2-3; D possibly corresponds to TRBD2 (5 bases). Germline CDR1 is SGDLS and CDR2 is YYNGEE. V lost 0 bases and J 7 bases, leaving 9 bases between the germline ends. The CDR3 extends over 13 amino acids. CDR3 sequence reads: CASSVDGSNTQYF. The CDR3 region has the DNA TGTGCCAGCAGCGTAGATGGGAGCAATACGCAGTATTTT.

V usage is TRBV9 and J usage is TRBJ2-7; 8 nucleotides match TRBD1. Unmatched junction bases numbered 13, after V lost 0 bases and J lost 5 bases. Germline loops: CDR1 SGDLS, CDR2 YYNGEE. The CDR3 covers 17 residues. The DNA of the CDR3 is TGTGCCAGCAGCGTAGACCCAGGGGGCGCAAGTTTGAACGAGCAGTACTTC. Encoded protein: CASSVDPGGASLNEQYF.

This rearrangement joins TRBV28 to TRBJ1-2; a weak D match, TRBD1 (5 bases). This CDR3 is 12 amino acids long. Trimming removed 7 bases at V and 2 bases at J, with 8 bases between. CDR1 is MDHEN, CDR2 SYDVKM, per germline. This CDR3 reads CASTGGNYGYTF. CDR3 nucleotides: TGTGCCAGCACTGGGGGGAACTATGGCTACACCTTC.

The J gene is TRBJ1-2, the V gene TRBV6-5; TRBD1 matches at 9 bases. The V gene end was trimmed by 2 bases and the J gene end by 3 bases; junction bases not matched to a gene: 1. The CDR3 has 14 amino acids. The V gene's germline CDR1 is MNHEY and CDR2 SVGAGI. In DNA form, the CDR3 reads TGTGCCAGCAGTTACGGACAGGGGCACTATGGCTACACCTTC. It yields the protein CASSYGQGHYGYTF.

The V gene is TRBV6-2 or TRBV6-3, the J gene TRBJ2-7; D not certain. The CDR3 consists of 11 residues. CDR1 is MNHEY and CDR2 is SVGEGT in the germline V gene. V lost 5 bases and J lost 2, with 4 bases in between. CDR3 in DNA: TGTGCCAGCAGTCAAACCTACGAGCAGTACTTC. Its protein is CASSQTYEQYF.

The chain is built from TRBV7-6 and TRBJ2-3; D uncertain. Germline V gene sequence: CDR1 SGHVS, CDR2 FNYEAQ. The V gene lost 1 base and the J gene lost 0 bases, with 8 bases spanning the gap. The CDR3 loop spans 15 amino acids. The CDR3 is CASSLVIESTDTQYF. The CDR3 bases are TGTGCCAGCAGCTTAGTGATAGAGAGCACAGATACGCAGTATTTT.

The gene calls are TRBV30 and TRBJ1-5, with TRBD1 matching 8 bases. V lost 3 bases and J lost 6; bases outside the gene matches: 10. CDR3 size: 15 residues. Per the germline V gene, CDR1 is GTSNPN and CDR2 is SVGIG (reference sequence). CDR3 coding DNA: TGTGCCTGGAGCTTCGGACAGGGAACGGGTCAGCCCCAGCATTTT. This codes for CAWSFGQGTGQPQHF. Full variable domain (missing parts from reference TRBV30 and TRBJ1-5): SQTIHQWPATLVQPVGSPLSLECTVEGTSNPNLYWYRQAAGRGLQLLFYSVGIGQISSEVPQNLSASRPQDRQFILSSKKLLLSDSGFYLCAWSFGQGTGQPQHFGDGTRLSIL.